This entry lists 15 T cell receptor beta chains sequenced from one sample in a study of early T cells in non-severe SARS-CoV-2 infection. TCRdb recomputed calls from the 5' RACE reads with MiXCR, one row per CDR3 protein. The sample has over 50,000 distinct CDR3 sequences; 10% to 15% are singletons. Material for sequencing was whole blood. The receptor source for this set is an adult who was a healthcare worker with PCR-confirmed SARS-CoV-2 infection or an uninfected control (not recorded which).

This clonotype showed up many times. The V gene is TRBV7-9, the J gene TRBJ1-5; D might be TRBD1 (6 bases). Trimming stripped 4 bases from V and 7 bases from J, with 14 bases between. The CDR3 spans 14 residues. The germline V gene encodes CDR1 SEHNR and CDR2 FQNEAQ (reference sequence). CDR3 sequence: CASSSTRTGQPQHF. DNA for the CDR3: TGTGCCAGCAGCTCAACCCGAACAGGGCAGCCCCAGCATTTT.

This clonotype was observed at least ten times. V and J are TRBV12-3 or TRBV12-4 and TRBJ2-3, with 14 bases aligning to TRBD2. This CDR3 contains 17 residues. The V segment lost 5 bases and the J segment 3 bases; nucleotides outside the gene matches: 7. The CDR3, as DNA: TGTGCCAGCAGTCGACTAGCGGGGGGGCCCGGGACAGATACGCAGTATTTT. The encoded protein is CASSRLAGGPGTDTQYF.

This clonotype was recorded at least ten times. The chain links TRBV20-1 to TRBJ2-1; 10 bases map to TRBD2. V trimming: 3 bases; J trimming: 0 bases; junction bases outside the gene matches: 8. The germline gives CDR1 DFQATT, CDR2 SNEGSKA (reference sequence). CDR3 size: 17 residues. CDR3 amino acids: CSASLAASGSSYNEQFF. CDR3 coding DNA: TGCAGTGCTAGTCTTGCGGCTAGCGGGAGCTCCTACAATGAGCAGTTCTTC.

This clonotype appeared many times. The J gene is TRBJ1-1, the V gene TRBV29-1, with D possibly TRBD1 on 5 matching bases. This CDR3 region has 15 residues. Germline loops: CDR1 SQVTM, CDR2 ANQGSEA. The V end was cut by 2 bases, the J end by 0 bases, with 13 bases between. DNA of the CDR3: TGCAGCGTTGAACCAGGGTTGTCCATGAACACTGAAGCTTTCTTT. This codes for CSVEPGLSMNTEAFF.

This clonotype was seen many times. For the CDR3, the DNA is TGTGCCAGCAGTTTATCCCTGACAGGGAACTATGGCTACACCTTC. Translated: CASSLSLTGNYGYTF. The chain recombines TRBV27 with TRBJ1-2; 7 bases are a match to TRBD1. Trimming removed 0 bases from V and 2 bases from J; junction bases left unmatched: 3. Germline V gene lookup returns CDR1 MNHEY and CDR2 SMNVEV (reference sequence). The CDR3 sequence is 15 residues long.

This clonotype appeared many times. This chain links TRBV5-5 with TRBJ1-1; TRBD1 might be the D (6 bases). In germline, CDR1 is SGHKS, CDR2 YYEKEE (reference sequence). V was trimmed by 7 bases and J by 2 bases, leaving 12 bases between them. The CDR3 is 13 amino acids. CDR3 loop: CASQGQSNTEAFF. DNA for the CDR3: TGTGCCAGCCAGGGGCAGAGTAACACTGAAGCTTTCTTT.

This clonotype was recorded at least ten times. The J gene is TRBJ2-1, the V gene TRBV30; TRBD1 matches at 7 bases. Germline V lookup: CDR1 GTSNPN, CDR2 SVGIG (reference sequence). The CDR3 loop spans 12 amino acids. V dropped 4 bases and J dropped 10; count of bases not matched to a gene: 7. Written as DNA, the CDR3 is TGTGCCTGGACGCCCCTGACAGGGGAGCAGTTCTTC. It yields the protein CAWTPLTGEQFF.

There are many counts of this clonotype. J is TRBJ2-7 and V is TRBV14; TRBD1 agrees at 7 bases. V trimming: 2 bases; J trimming: 4 bases; junction bases outside the gene matches: 8. The CDR3 totals 15 residues. Germline CDR1 and CDR2: SGHDN and FVKESK. The CDR3 is CASSQQRGTVYEQYF. The CDR3 DNA reads TGTGCCAGCAGCCAACAAAGAGGGACAGTGTACGAGCAGTACTTC.

For the CDR3, the DNA is TGTGCCAGCAGCTCCCTGACAGGCGATACGCAGTATTTT. This gives the protein CASSSLTGDTQYF. The J gene is TRBJ2-3, the V gene TRBV7-3; perhaps TRBD1 as D (6 bases). Germline CDR1 is SGHTA and CDR2 is FQGTGA. Trimming stripped 4 bases from V and 6 bases from J, with 11 bases between. CDR3 size: 13 residues.

This clonotype occurred a few times. The CDR3 DNA reads as TGCGCCAGCAGCTTGGCCGGGACCCCCTCAACAGGAACCCTCCACTTT. Translated, it gives CASSLAGTPSTGTLHF. The chain joins TRBV5-1 to TRBJ1-6, with D perhaps matching TRBD1 (5 bases). The CDR3 is 16 residues long. Germline V gives CDR1 SGHRS, CDR2 YFSETQ. V was clipped by 0 bases and J by 14 bases, with 21 bases between them.

The sample holds many counts of this clonotype. V gene TRBV7-8 combines with J gene TRBJ2-7; 8 bases line up with TRBD1. J lost 6 bases, V lost 5 bases, and 12 bases had no gene match. Germline values: CDR1 SGHVS, CDR2 FQNEAQ. The CDR3 loop spans 15 amino acids. CDR3 in amino acids: CASSAAGTGLGEQYF. The CDR3 DNA reads TGTGCCAGCAGCGCTGCCGGGACAGGCCTCGGCGAGCAGTACTTC.

V is TRBV9 and J is TRBJ2-2; D not certain. Germline V gene lookup returns CDR1 SGDLS and CDR2 YYNGEE. V was trimmed by 5 bases and J by 4 bases, leaving 21 bases between them. The CDR3 consists of 17 residues. The chain's CDR3 is CASRVRSTEIRTGELFF. CDR3 nucleotide sequence: TGTGCCAGCAGGGTTAGATCTACGGAGATCCGCACCGGGGAGCTGTTTTTT.

This clonotype showed up many times. This chain joins TRBV7-9 and TRBJ2-7, with D maybe TRBD1 (5 bases). Trimming stripped 4 bases from V and 7 bases from J, with 14 bases between. The CDR3 spans 13 residues. Germline V gene lookup returns CDR1 SEHNR and CDR2 FQNEAQ (reference sequence). The CDR3 protein is CASSSAIRAEQYF. The DNA of the CDR3 is TGTGCCAGCAGCTCCGCCATCAGGGCTGAGCAGTACTTC.

The table lists this clonotype with many counts. The chain links TRBV2 to TRBJ2-7; TRBD1 or TRBD2 may be the D gene (5 bases each). This CDR3 comprises 14 residues. V was pared by 4 bases and J by 2 bases, with 12 bases between. CDR1 SNHLY and CDR2 FYNNEI come from the germline V gene. CDR3 sequence (DNA): TGTGCCAGCAGTGCCCGGGACCGAACCTACGAGCAGTACTTC. Amino acid sequence: CASSARDRTYEQYF.

This clonotype was seen at least ten times. The genes are TRBV20-1 and TRBJ2-2, with D perhaps matching TRBD1 (7 bases). Trimming removed 0 bases at V and 3 bases at J, with 11 bases between. Germline assignment: CDR1 DFQATT and CDR2 SNEGSKA (reference sequence). The CDR3 totals 15 residues. The CDR3 region has the DNA TGCAGTGCTAGAGATCAGGGGGGATACACCGGGGAGCTGTTTTTT. As protein: CSARDQGGYTGELFF.